The rows below give T cell receptor beta chains drawn from one sample of a study of cytomegalovirus exposure and HLA in healthy donors. Method: immunoSEQ multiplex PCR; TCRdb's copy keeps in-frame clones and lacks some. The repertoire has 150,000 to 200,000 clones, around 80% of them found once; the top ten carry under 4.5%. The sample comprised PBMCs. These receptors were collected from a woman aged 25 to 45 in good health and CMV-seropositive. Each CDR3 is given with its conserved first and last residue. Fields, in order: V gene, J gene, CDR3 protein.

V: TRBV4-2
J: TRBJ2-1
CDR3: CASSQEDREAYNEQFF

V: TRBV6-6
J: TRBJ1-1
CDR3: CASSGETGGTEAFF

V: TRBV2
J: TRBJ2-2
CDR3: CASSLTGPLTGELFF

V: TRBV7-2
J: TRBJ2-7
CDR3: CASSFSGTGVDEQYF

V: TRBV29-1
J: TRBJ2-7
CDR3: CSVDETGEKREQYF

V: TRBV29-1
J: TRBJ2-1
CDR3: CSVAEFNEQFF

V: TRBV6-4
J: TRBJ2-3
CDR3: CASSSTGTGGADTQYF

V: TRBV7-9
J: TRBJ2-1
CDR3: CASSSTTGGNEQFF

V: TRBV5-4
J: TRBJ1-2
CDR3: CASSFAREGYGYTF

V: TRBV11-3
J: TRBJ2-1
CDR3: CASSLARDYNEQFF